Many counts were recorded for the clone carrying this T cell receptor (beta chain). The antigen remains undetermined. TCRdb re-called the 5' RACE reads with MiXCR, one entry per CDR3 protein. The sample yields around 160,000 distinct CDR3 sequences, under 4.5% seen once. These data originate in a study of identical twins. CDR3 length: 14 amino acids. Germline V CDR1 and CDR2: DFQATT, SNEGSKA (reference sequence). The trim removed 3 bases at V and 2 bases at J, leaving 5 bases unmatched. Findings and limits, study-wide: For cord blood, abundant beta clonotypes had fewer insertions, unlike memory repertoires, which showed none.

This TCR was sampled from a man aged 18 to 29 in good health. Material for sequencing was memory T cells sorted from blood. The rearrangement links TRBV20-1 to TRBJ2-3; 7 bases match TRBD1. The CDR3 sequence: CSASWTGSTDTQYF. Written as DNA, the CDR3 is TGCAGTGCTAGTTGGACAGGATCCACAGATACGCAGTATTTT.